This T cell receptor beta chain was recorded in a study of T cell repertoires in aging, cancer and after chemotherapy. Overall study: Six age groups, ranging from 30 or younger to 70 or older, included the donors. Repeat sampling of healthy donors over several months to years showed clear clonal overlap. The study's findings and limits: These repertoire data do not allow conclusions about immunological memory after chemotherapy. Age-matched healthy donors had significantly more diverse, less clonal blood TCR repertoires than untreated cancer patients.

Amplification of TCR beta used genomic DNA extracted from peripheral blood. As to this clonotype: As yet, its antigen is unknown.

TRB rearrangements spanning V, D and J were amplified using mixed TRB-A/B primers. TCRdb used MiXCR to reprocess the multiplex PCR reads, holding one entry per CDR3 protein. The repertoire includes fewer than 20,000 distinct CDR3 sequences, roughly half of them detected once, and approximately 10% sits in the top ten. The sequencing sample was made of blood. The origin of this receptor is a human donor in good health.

The CDR3 protein is CASSDRENEQFF. CDR3 coding DNA: TGTGCCAGCAGTGACAGGGAGAATGAGCAGTTCTTC. The chain is built from TRBV12-3 or TRBV12-4 and TRBJ2-1, with 7 bases fitting TRBD1. This CDR3 contains 12 residues. V was pared by 5 bases and J by 7 bases, with 2 bases of the junction left unmatched.